Listed here are 11 T cell receptor beta chains from one sample, sequenced in a study of blood T cell repertoires in COVID-19. This table comes from immunoSEQ multiplex PCR, and its TCRdb copy is limited to in-frame clones, with some not included. The sample shows 11,000 to 15,000 clones, over 75% of them seen only once. The sample comprised peripheral blood. Every receptor here comes from a human donor in a cohort sampled during active COVID-19.

The chain links TRBV27 to TRBJ2-3, with 9 bases lining up with TRBD2. The CDR3 is 18 amino acids. Germline V lookup: CDR1 MNHEY, CDR2 SMNVEV (reference sequence). V dropped 2 bases and J dropped 3; count of bases not matched to a gene: 12. The CDR3 reads CASSLRIGVAGETDTQYF. The CDR3 DNA follows: TGTGCCAGCAGTTTAAGGATCGGAGTAGCGGGAGAGACAGATACGCAGTATTTT.

The chain is built from TRBV5-5 and TRBJ2-3; D remains unclear. The CDR3 contains 11 residues. Trimming left V 6 bases short and J 5 bases short, with 7 bases between. Germline loops: CDR1 SGHKS, CDR2 YYEKEE (reference sequence). CDR3 DNA sequence: TGTGCCAGCATGAGGAAAGATACGCAGTATTTT. This translates into CASMRKDTQYF. Full variable domain (rest looked up from reference TRBV5-5 and TRBJ2-3): DAGVTQSPTHLIKTRGQQVTLRCSPISGHKSVSWYQQVLGQGPQFIFQYYEKEERGRGNFPDRFSARQFPNYSSELNVNALLLGDSALYLCASMRKDTQYFGPGTRLTVL.

The genes are TRBV24-1 and TRBJ2-1; TRBD1 might be the D (6 bases). Trimming took 8 bases from V and 1 from J, leaving 11 bases between them. CDR3 length: 14 residues. Germline-derived CDR1 and CDR2 are KGHDR and SFDVKD. The CDR3, as DNA: TGTGCCACCACACAGGGCCCATCCTACAATGAGCAGTTCTTC. The encoded protein is CATTQGPSYNEQFF.

The V call is TRBV9, the J call TRBJ2-5; 7 nucleotides line up with TRBD2. Germline assignment: CDR1 SGDLS and CDR2 YYNGEE. The J segment lost 4 bases and the V segment lost 0 bases, leaving 3 bases of the junction unmatched. This CDR3 region has 14 residues. The CDR3 loop is CASSVGGGLETQYF. As DNA, the CDR3 is TGTGCCAGCAGCGTAGGGGGAGGGTTAGAGACCCAGTACTTC.

V and J are TRBV4-2 and TRBJ1-6, with D perhaps TRBD1 (5 bases). CDR1 is LGHNA and CDR2 is YNFKEQ in the germline V gene. This CDR3 has 14 amino acids. V was trimmed by 8 bases and J by 0 bases, leaving 8 bases between them. As DNA, the CDR3 is TGTGCCAGCGGGGGGGGCTCCTATAATTCACCCCTCCACTTT. The encoded protein is CASGGGSYNSPLHF.

This chain uses TRBV13 with TRBJ1-2, with 7 bases matching TRBD1. The CDR3 runs to 12 residues. V was clipped by 5 bases and J by 8 bases; unmatched bases: 5. Germline V gives CDR1 PRHDT, CDR2 FYEKMQ (reference sequence). As DNA, the CDR3 is TGTGCCAGCAGCAAGTCAGGGGGAGGCTACACCTTC. This codes for CASSKSGGGYTF.

J is TRBJ2-6 and V is TRBV4-3; D is undetermined. Germline V gives CDR1 LGHNA, CDR2 YSLEER. This CDR3 is built from 16 residues. The V and J ends lost 4 bases and 4 bases respectively, with 14 bases between them. This CDR3 is CASSLQSLVGANVLTF. In nucleotides, the CDR3 is TGCGCCAGCAGCCTCCAGTCCCTGGTCGGGGCCAACGTCCTGACTTTC.

The chain has TRBV7-2 and TRBJ1-5; D unresolved. V was cut by 2 bases and J by 4 bases, with 12 bases left in between. Per the germline V gene, CDR1 is SGHTA and CDR2 is FQGNSA. The CDR3 is made up of 15 amino acids. CDR3: CASSLTGGLNQPQHF. As DNA, the CDR3 is TGTGCCAGCAGCTTAACTGGCGGACTTAATCAGCCCCAGCATTTT.

CDR3: CASSQEPGTSATYEQYF. CDR3 nucleotide sequence: TGCGCCAGCAGCCAAGAACCCGGGACTAGCGCTACCTACGAGCAGTACTTC. The rearrangement links TRBV4-1 to TRBJ2-7; 10 nucleotides align to TRBD2. Germline assignment: CDR1 MGHRA and CDR2 YSYEKL. V shed 0 bases and J 2 bases; nucleotides not matched to a gene: 7. The CDR3 length is 17 residues.

The chain has TRBV29-1 and TRBJ2-7; possibly TRBD2 for D (6 bases). The germline V and J ends were trimmed by 1 base and 4 bases, with 14 bases remaining between them. The length of the CDR3 is 14 residues. The germline V gene encodes CDR1 SQVTM and CDR2 ANQGSEA. CDR3 residues: CSVEVQAEGYEQYF. In DNA form, the CDR3 reads TGCAGCGTTGAAGTTCAAGCGGAGGGGTACGAGCAGTACTTC.

The chain is built from TRBV19 and TRBJ1-1, with D possibly being TRBD1 (6 bases). CDR1 is LNHDA and CDR2 is SQIVND in the germline V gene (reference sequence). The V gene lost 3 bases and the J gene lost 6 bases, with 17 bases spanning the gap. This CDR3 contains 15 residues. CDR3: CASSIPHRVGSEAFF. CDR3 DNA: TGTGCCAGTAGTATCCCCCACAGGGTGGGCTCTGAAGCTTTCTTT.